Described below is a single T cell receptor (beta chain) sequence and its context. This clonotype was observed a handful of times. Its antigen is unknown. No qualities accompany the bases; no much larger clone lies one base away. The data were obtained in a study of identical twins (dated by TCRdb to the mid-2010s). About the full investigation: To test whether fetal clonotypes persist, this study deep-sequenced TCR alpha and beta repertoires from monozygotic twins, from unrelated adults of various ages, and from cord blood. Replicate twin experiments were performed at different times using different library preparation protocols to rule out contamination.

Libraries were built with 5' RACE. Sequencing relied on an Illumina HiSeq 2000. A universal primer binding site was added through template switching, and the final cDNA carried a unique molecular identifier so that TCR cDNA molecules could be counted accurately. First-strand cDNA for TCR alpha and beta chains was synthesized from specific primers in the conserved constant-segment region. To control for contamination, every cDNA library was double barcoded, receiving both a SMART-Mk sample barcode and Illumina barcodes. TruSeq adapter sequences and Illumina sample barcodes were added in two successive PCR steps. TCR alpha and beta cDNA libraries were sequenced on the Illumina HiSeq platform with custom primers. The authors' pipeline ran thus. Unique molecular identifiers were extracted from raw reads with MiGEC, and CDR3 positions were determined with MiXCR. Recombination models were inferred per individual with the repgenHMM and IGoR tools using an EM algorithm. The analysis of shared clonotypes was done with the tcR package in R, with sharing normalized by the product of cloneset sizes. To study raw recombination without the effects of thymic and clonal selection, out-of-frame nonproductive sequences were analyzed. The raw public reads went through TCRdb reprocessing: fastp at Q25, MiXCR clone calling, in-frame beta chains kept. Entries that share a CDR3 protein sequence are merged under the most common genes and DNA. The V and J calls here are based on TCRdb, not the publication. The sample table records some 570,000 distinct CDR3 sequences; around 24% of these occur just once. The ten largest clones represent approximately 0.49% of the sample.

Beyond this particular receptor, the publication reports: Fewer insertions were carried by abundant cord blood beta clonotypes, a similar but weaker trend appeared in young adult naive repertoires, and no such trend appeared in memory repertoires. Out-of-frame TCR alpha sequences shared between twins showed an excess of low generation-probability sequences compared with coincidental sharing between unrelated individuals. The excess sharing between twins in beta out-of-frame sequences was weaker because fewer shared sequences reduced the signal-to-noise ratio. Because the same donors could not be followed over many years, the conclusions relied on cross-sectional statistical analysis. Invariant T cells such as MAIT and iNKT could partly confound zero-insertion analyses, though diverse VJ usage argued against this for most clonotypes. In monozygotic twins, recombination models systematically underestimated out-of-frame TCR alpha sharing, but the models matched the sharing seen between unrelated individuals.

At the junction V is shortened by 5 bases and J by 7 bases, with 18 bases in between. The CDR3 contains 15 residues, cysteine and phenylalanine counted. Just CDR3 DNA is preserved here, 45 bases in frame from base 1. The germline V gene sets CDR1 to ENHRY and CDR2 to SYGVKD. Every donor was a healthy Caucasian. Three pairs of female monozygotic twins, all aged about 18 to 29 years, were included in the twin cohort. Positive isolation kits from Invitrogen were used to isolate CD4+ and CD8+ T cell populations. These data were also reused for a study on yellow fever vaccine responses in identical twins. Taken from the second paper: The T cell response to vaccination in identical twins was reported by the authors to appear partly convergent and partly personalized. Focusing on identical twins, the study followed the T cell clones that responded to the vaccine, and did so with precision.

The rearranged segments are TRBV10-3 and TRBJ2-1; a tentative D call is TRBD2 (6 bases match). The specimen sequenced was CD4+ T cells sorted from blood. This clonotype was sampled from a woman younger than 30 in good health. The CDR3 corresponds to CAISTSGTLGNEQFF. The DNA sequence reads TGTGCCATCAGTACCTCCGGGACTTTGGGGAATGAGCAGTTCTTC.